This T cell receptor beta chain appears in the sequencing data of a study of lymphopenia after photon versus proton radiotherapy (dated by TCRdb to 2018 to 2020). Background for the entire study: The immunological effects of photon versus proton radiation therapy were compared in patients with gastrointestinal tumors who developed high-grade lymphopenia. The cohort comprised 15 to 20 patients with gastrointestinal tumors who received either photon or proton therapy and then developed lymphopenia. The goal of the study was to describe how the two radiation modalities differ in their effects on the immune system.

The CDR3 runs 15 residues from the cysteine to the phenylalanine. Of all the DNA, just the CDR3 is kept, 45 bases in frame from base 1. Per the germline V gene (reference sequence), MNHEY is the CDR1 and SMNVEV is the CDR2. The trim is 0 bases for V and 3 bases for J, with a gap of 12 bases between the germline ends. The protocol used for the library was the immunoSEQ multiplex PCR assay. Deep sequencing of rearranged TCR beta loci, alongside multiparametric flow cytometry, was used to profile T cell repertoires. This is the immuneACCESS table as TCRdb keeps it, with only in-frame sequences that have V and J called. A part of the clones is gone; compared with another copy, unresolved V genes explain less than half, and the rest is unexplained. This sample has 42,000 or so clones in its table, and around 81% of those were observed once. The top ten clones comprise roughly 23% of the sample. Worth noting for this clone: Its antigen specificity is not known. No base-level quality is on record; no much larger clone is a single base apart.

Overall study outcomes, separate from this receptor: Among patients across the cohort who died, overall survival time showed an inverse correlation with a larger post-nadir drop in TCR diversity. Once the lymphocyte count had reached its nadir, the repertoires of photon-treated patients showed oligoclonal expansion, particularly of CD8+ Temra cells, and this expansion drove the decline in diversity. The survival association was examined only in patients who died, and the authors described better survival with proton therapy as a possibility, not as a demonstrated result. Proton-treated patients stayed relatively stable during treatment, while photon-treated patients lost naive T cells and TCR diversity and gained effector/memory populations.

The sequence is built from TRBV27 and TRBJ2-7; the D segment could be TRBD1, given 5 matching bases. Sequenced material: peripheral blood, taken from a patient treated with proton-based radiotherapy. This sequence was found in a woman aged 65 to 85 with pancreatic cancer. The CDR3 corresponds to CASSLSGALIYEQYF. The DNA sequence follows: TGTGCCAGCAGTTTATCAGGGGCCCTAATCTACGAGCAGTACTTC.